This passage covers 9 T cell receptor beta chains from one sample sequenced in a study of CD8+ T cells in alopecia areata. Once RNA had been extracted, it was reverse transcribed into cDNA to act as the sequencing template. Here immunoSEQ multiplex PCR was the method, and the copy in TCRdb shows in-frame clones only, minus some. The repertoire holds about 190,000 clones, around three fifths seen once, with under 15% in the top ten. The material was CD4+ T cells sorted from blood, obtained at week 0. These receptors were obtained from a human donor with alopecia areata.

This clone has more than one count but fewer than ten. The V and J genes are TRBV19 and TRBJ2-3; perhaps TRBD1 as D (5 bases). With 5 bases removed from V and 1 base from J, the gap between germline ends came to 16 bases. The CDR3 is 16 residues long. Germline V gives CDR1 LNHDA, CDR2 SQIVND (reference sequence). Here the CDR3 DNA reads TGTGCCAGTAGTCTACGGTCGGTAGGGGGCACAGATACGCAGTATTTT. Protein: CASSLRSVGGTDTQYF.

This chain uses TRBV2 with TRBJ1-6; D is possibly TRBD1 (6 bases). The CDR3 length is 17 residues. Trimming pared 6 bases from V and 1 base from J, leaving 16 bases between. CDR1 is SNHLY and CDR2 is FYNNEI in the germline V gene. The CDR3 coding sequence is TGTGCCAGCAGAACTACAGGGATAAGATCCTATAATTCACCCCTCCACTTT. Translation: CASRTTGIRSYNSPLHF. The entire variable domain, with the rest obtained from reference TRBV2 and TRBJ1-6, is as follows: EPEVTQTPSHQVTQMGQEVILRCVPISNHLYFYWYRQILGQKVEFLVSFYNNEISEKSEIFDDQFSVERPDGSNFTLKIRSTKLEDSAMYFCASRTTGIRSYNSPLHFGNGTRLTVT.

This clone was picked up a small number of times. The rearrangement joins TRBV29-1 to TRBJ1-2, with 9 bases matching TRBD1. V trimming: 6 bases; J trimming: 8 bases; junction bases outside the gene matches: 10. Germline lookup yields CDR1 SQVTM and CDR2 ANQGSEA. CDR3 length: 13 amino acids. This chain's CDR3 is CSVGGDRVGGYTF. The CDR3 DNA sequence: TGCAGCGTGGGGGGGGACAGGGTCGGCGGCTACACCTTC. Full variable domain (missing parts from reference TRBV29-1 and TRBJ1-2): SAVISQKPSRDICQRGTSLTIQCQVDSQVTMMFWYRQQPGQSLTLIATANQGSEATYESGFVIDKFPISRPNLTFSTLTVSNMSPEDSSIYLCSVGGDRVGGYTFGSGTRLTVV.

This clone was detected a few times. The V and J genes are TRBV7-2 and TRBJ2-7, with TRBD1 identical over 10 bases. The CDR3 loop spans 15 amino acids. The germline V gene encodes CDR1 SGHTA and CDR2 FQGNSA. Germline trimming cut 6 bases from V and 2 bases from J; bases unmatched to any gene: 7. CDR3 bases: TGTGCCAGCAGACGGCCGGGACAGGGGACCTACGAGCAGTACTTC. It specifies CASRRPGQGTYEQYF.

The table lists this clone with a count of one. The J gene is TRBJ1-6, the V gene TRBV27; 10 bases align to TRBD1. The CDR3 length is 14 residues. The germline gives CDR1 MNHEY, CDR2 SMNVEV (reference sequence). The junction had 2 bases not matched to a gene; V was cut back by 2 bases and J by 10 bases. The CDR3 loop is CASSLPGQGSPLHF. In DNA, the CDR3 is TGTGCCAGCAGTTTACCGGGACAGGGGTCACCCCTCCACTTT.

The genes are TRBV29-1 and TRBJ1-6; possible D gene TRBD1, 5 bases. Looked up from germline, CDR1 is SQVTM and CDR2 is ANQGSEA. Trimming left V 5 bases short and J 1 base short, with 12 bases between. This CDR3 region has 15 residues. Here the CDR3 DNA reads TGCAGCGTTAGCAGGGTGGGGTCCTATAATTCACCCCTCCACTTT. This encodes CSVSRVGSYNSPLHF.

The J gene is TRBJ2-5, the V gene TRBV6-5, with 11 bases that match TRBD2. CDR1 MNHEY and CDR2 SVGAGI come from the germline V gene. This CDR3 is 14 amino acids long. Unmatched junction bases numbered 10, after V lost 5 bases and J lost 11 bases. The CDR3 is CASSPIAGGLYQYF. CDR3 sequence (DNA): TGTGCCAGCAGTCCGATAGCGGGGGGGCTTTATCAGTACTTC.

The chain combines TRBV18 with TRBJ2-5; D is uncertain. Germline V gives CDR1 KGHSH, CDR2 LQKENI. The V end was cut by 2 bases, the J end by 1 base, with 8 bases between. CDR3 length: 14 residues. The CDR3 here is CASSPSRAQETQYF. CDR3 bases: TGTGCCAGCTCACCATCCCGGGCCCAAGAGACCCAGTACTTC.

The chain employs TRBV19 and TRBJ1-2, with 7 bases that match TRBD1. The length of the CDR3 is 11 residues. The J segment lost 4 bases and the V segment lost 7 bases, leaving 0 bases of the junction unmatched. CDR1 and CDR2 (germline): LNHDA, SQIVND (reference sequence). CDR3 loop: CASTGGYGYTF. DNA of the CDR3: TGTGCCAGTACAGGGGGCTATGGCTACACCTTC.